This TCR beta chain was sequenced for a study of metastatic and nonmetastatic thyroid tumors. There are a few counts of this clone. Different DNA sequences within this sample yield the same CDR3. TCRdb redid the clone calls on the PCR reads using MiXCR. This sample yields fewer than 35,000 clones, of which 18% are seen a single time; about 10% belongs to the top ten. Patients underwent thyroid surgery, and none had received any treatment before it. The source is a female donor with papillary thyroid cancer or a benign thyroid nodule (not recorded which). Some clones in this sample may be carry-over from other donors' samples. Sequenced: blood.

DNA of the CDR3: TGTGCCAGCAGCAGCCGACTAGCTGGAGGGACGGATACGCAGTATTTT. Amino acids: CASSSRLAGGTDTQYF. The chain uses TRBV27 and TRBJ2-3; the match to TRBD2 covers 7 bases. V shed 6 bases and J 6 bases; nucleotides not matched to a gene: 15. CDR3 length: 16 residues. Germline CDR1 is MNHEY and CDR2 is SMNVEV (reference sequence).